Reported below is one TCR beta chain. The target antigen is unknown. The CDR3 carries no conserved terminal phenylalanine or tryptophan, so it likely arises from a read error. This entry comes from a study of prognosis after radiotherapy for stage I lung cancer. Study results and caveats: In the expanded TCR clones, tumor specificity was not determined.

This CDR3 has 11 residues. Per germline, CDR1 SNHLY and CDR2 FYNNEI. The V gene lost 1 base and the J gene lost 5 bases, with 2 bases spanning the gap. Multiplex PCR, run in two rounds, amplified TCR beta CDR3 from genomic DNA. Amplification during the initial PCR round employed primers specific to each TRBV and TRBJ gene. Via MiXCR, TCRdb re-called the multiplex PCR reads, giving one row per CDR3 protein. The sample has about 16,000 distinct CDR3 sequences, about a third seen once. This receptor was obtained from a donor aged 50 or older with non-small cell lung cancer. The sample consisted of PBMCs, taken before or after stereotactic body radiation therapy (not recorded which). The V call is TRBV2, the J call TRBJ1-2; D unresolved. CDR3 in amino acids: CASSEVYGYTS. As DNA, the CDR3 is TGTGCCAGCAGTGAAGTTTATGGCTACACCTCC.